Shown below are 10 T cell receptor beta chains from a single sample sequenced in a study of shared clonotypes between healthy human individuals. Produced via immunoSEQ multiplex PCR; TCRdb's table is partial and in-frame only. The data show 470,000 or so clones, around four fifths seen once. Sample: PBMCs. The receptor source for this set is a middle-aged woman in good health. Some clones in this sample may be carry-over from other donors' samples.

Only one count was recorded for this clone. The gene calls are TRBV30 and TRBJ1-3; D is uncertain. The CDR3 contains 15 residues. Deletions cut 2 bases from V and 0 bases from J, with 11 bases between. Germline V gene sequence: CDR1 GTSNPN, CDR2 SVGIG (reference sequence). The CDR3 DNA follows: TGTGCCTGGAGTCCAGCCATCTACTCTGGAAACACCATATATTTT. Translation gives CAWSPAIYSGNTIYF.

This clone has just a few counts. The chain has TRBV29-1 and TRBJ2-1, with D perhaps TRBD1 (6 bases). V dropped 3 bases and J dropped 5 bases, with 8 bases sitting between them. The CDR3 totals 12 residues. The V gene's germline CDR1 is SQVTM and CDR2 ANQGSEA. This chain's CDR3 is CSVDRDNNEQFF. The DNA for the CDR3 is TGCAGCGTTGACAGGGACAACAATGAGCAGTTCTTC.

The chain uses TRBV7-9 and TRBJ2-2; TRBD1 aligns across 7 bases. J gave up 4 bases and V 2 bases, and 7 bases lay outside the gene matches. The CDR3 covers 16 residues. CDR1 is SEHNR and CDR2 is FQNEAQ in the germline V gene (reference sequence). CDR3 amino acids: CASSLQTGIPTGELFF. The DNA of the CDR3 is TGTGCCAGCAGCTTACAGACAGGGATCCCCACCGGGGAGCTGTTTTTT.

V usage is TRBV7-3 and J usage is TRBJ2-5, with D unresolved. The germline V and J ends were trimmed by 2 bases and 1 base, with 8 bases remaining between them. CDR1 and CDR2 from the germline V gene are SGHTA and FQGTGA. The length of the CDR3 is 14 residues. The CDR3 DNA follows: TGTGCCAGCAGCTTAGTCGGATCCCAAGAGACCCAGTACTTC. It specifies CASSLVGSQETQYF.

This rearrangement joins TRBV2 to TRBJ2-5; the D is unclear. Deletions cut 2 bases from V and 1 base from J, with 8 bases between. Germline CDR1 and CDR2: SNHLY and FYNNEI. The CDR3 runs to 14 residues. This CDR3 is CASSEHQLQETQYF. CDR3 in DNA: TGTGCCAGCAGTGAACACCAGCTCCAAGAGACCCAGTACTTC. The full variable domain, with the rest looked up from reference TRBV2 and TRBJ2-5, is EPEVTQTPSHQVTQMGQEVILRCVPISNHLYFYWYRQILGQKVEFLVSFYNNEISEKSEIFDDQFSVERPDGSNFTLKIRSTKLEDSAMYFCASSEHQLQETQYFGPGTRLLVL.

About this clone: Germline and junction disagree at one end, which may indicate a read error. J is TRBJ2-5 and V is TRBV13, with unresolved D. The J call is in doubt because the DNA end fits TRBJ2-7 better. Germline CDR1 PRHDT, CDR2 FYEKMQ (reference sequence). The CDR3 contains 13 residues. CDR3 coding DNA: TGTGCCGGCAGCTTATCAACAGACTACGAGCAGTACTTC. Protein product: CAGSLSTDYEQYF.

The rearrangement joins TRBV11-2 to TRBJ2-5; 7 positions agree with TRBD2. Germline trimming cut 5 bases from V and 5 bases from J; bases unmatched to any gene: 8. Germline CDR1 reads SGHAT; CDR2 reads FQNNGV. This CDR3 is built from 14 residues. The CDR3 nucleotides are TGTGCCAGCAGCACCCGTGGGGGGGTGGAGACCCAGTACTTC. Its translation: CASSTRGGVETQYF. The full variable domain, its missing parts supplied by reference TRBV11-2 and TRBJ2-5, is EAGVAQSPRYKIIEKRQSVAFWCNPISGHATLYWYQQILGQGPKLLIQFQNNGVVDDSQLPKDRFSAERLKGVDSTLKIQPAKLEDSAVYLCASSTRGGVETQYFGPGTRLLVL.

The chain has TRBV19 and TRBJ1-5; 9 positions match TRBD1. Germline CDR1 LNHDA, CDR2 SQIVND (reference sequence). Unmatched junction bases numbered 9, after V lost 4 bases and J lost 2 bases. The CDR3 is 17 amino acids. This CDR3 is CASSRGQGRGGNQPQHF. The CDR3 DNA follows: TGTGCCAGTAGTAGGGGACAGGGAAGGGGTGGCAATCAGCCCCAGCATTTT.

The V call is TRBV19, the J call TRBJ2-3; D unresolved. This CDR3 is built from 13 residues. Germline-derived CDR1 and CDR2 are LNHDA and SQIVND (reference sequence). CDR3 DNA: TGTGCTTCAACCGGTTCAGGCGCAGATACGCAGTATTTT. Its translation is CASTGSGADTQYF.

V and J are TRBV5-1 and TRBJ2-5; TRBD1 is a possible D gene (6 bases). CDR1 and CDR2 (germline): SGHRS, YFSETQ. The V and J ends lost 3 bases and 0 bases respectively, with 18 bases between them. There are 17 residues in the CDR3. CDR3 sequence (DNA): TGCGCCAGCAGCTCCGCCTTCGGACAGACTAACCAAGAGACCCAGTACTTC. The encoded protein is CASSSAFGQTNQETQYF.